The 27 T cell receptor beta chains listed next were all sequenced from one sample in a study of blood T cell repertoires in COVID-19 (dated by TCRdb to 2020 to 2021). Preparation of the library involved the immunoSEQ multiplex PCR assay. As stored in TCRdb, this immuneACCESS dataset retains in-frame rearrangements with V and J assigned. A fraction of the clones does not appear; measured against another copy, unresolved V genes explain less than half of the discrepancy, and the remainder lacks a known reason. The sample profile shows under 200,000 clones; 84% of them were found once. The ten biggest clones cover about 3.3% of the sample. The sequenced sample was PBMCs or T cells enriched from blood (not recorded which). The source is a woman in her twenties or thirties who had been exposed to COVID-19.

V gene TRBV30 combines with J gene TRBJ2-6, with 10 bases lining up with TRBD1. J gave up 3 bases and V 3 bases, and 2 bases lay outside the gene matches. In germline, CDR1 is GTSNPN, CDR2 SVGIG (reference sequence). The CDR3 loop spans 15 amino acids. This chain's CDR3 is CAWSGDRGGANVLTF. The DNA of the CDR3 is TGTGCCTGGAGCGGGGACAGGGGTGGGGCCAACGTCCTGACTTTC.

The V and J genes are TRBV4-2 and TRBJ1-6; 8 bases align to TRBD1. CDR1 and CDR2 from the germline V gene are LGHNA and YNFKEQ. The CDR3 loop spans 16 amino acids. Trimming cost V 4 bases and J 7 bases; bases outside gene matches: 9. Here the CDR3 reads CASSRPGQGRNSPLHF. The CDR3 DNA is TGTGCCAGCAGCCGCCCAGGACAGGGTCGGAATTCACCCCTCCACTTT.

This clone was detected only once. The chain uses TRBV27 and TRBJ1-5, with 11 bases that match TRBD1. V dropped 5 bases and J dropped 2; count of bases not matched to a gene: 14. Germline V CDR1 and CDR2: MNHEY, SMNVEV (reference sequence). This CDR3 has 19 residues. The chain's CDR3 is CASSQLGQGGTDGNQPQHF. In nucleotides, the CDR3 is TGTGCCAGCAGTCAGCTGGGACAGGGGGGGACGGACGGCAATCAGCCCCAGCATTTT.

The chain is built from TRBV2 and TRBJ1-5; TRBD1 matches 10 bases. Germline V gives CDR1 SNHLY, CDR2 FYNNEI. The ends lost 4 bases at V and 2 bases at J; junction bases unmatched: 2. The CDR3 has 15 amino acids. For the CDR3, the DNA is TGTGCCAGCAGTGGGACAGGGGGTGGCAATCAGCCCCAGCATTTT. This translates into CASSGTGGGNQPQHF.

The chain couples TRBV3-1 (or the pseudogene TRBV3-2) to TRBJ2-3, with D unresolved. The CDR3 covers 15 residues. The ends were cut back, 0 bases at V and 1 base at J, with 8 bases in the middle. Germline CDR1 is LGHDT and CDR2 is YNNKEL (reference sequence). CDR3 in DNA: TGTGCCAGCAGCCAAGAGGGCCTGGGCACAGATACGCAGTATTTT. It codes for CASSQEGLGTDTQYF.

The DNA for the CDR3 is TGTGCCAGCAGCGTGGGGCCAGGGGTAGACTATGGCTACACCTTC. Translated, it gives CASSVGPGVDYGYTF. This chain joins TRBV9 and TRBJ1-2, with D perhaps TRBD1 (6 bases). Trimming cost V 2 bases and J 3 bases, with 14 bases left between them. The CDR3 is 15 residues long. The germline V gene encodes CDR1 SGDLS and CDR2 YYNGEE.

The rearrangement links TRBV9 to TRBJ1-1, with no clear D. Germline V lookup: CDR1 SGDLS, CDR2 YYNGEE. V dropped 0 bases and J dropped 6 bases, with 9 bases sitting between them. The CDR3 length is 13 residues. CDR3 nucleotide sequence: TGTGCCAGCAGCGTAGATAAATCTGCTGAAGCTTTCTTT. It yields the protein CASSVDKSAEAFF.

This clone is a singleton in its sample. This chain joins TRBV7-2 and TRBJ2-7; D gene ambiguous. The germline V gene encodes CDR1 SGHTA and CDR2 FQGNSA. V lost 1 base and J 3 bases, leaving 7 bases between the germline ends. This CDR3 contains 13 residues. This CDR3 reads CASSLEAVYEQYF. The CDR3 nucleotides are TGTGCCAGCAGCTTAGAGGCGGTCTACGAGCAGTACTTC.

The chain recombines TRBV3-1 (or the pseudogene TRBV3-2) with TRBJ2-1; D uncertain. Trimming pared 4 bases from V and 0 bases from J, leaving 4 bases between. This CDR3 has 13 amino acids. Germline V gene lookup returns CDR1 LGHDT and CDR2 YNNKEL (reference sequence). The CDR3 here is CASSLGSYNEQFF. The CDR3 DNA is TGTGCCAGCAGCCTCGGCTCCTACAATGAGCAGTTCTTC.

The V gene is TRBV19, the J gene TRBJ1-2; D might be TRBD1 (5 bases). This CDR3 comprises 15 residues. The germline V and J ends were trimmed by 3 bases and 8 bases, with 19 bases remaining between them. CDR1 is LNHDA and CDR2 is SQIVND in the germline V gene (reference sequence). CDR3 sequence: CASSIRVSTLGGYTF. The DNA for the CDR3 is TGTGCCAGTAGTATCAGGGTGTCGACCCTGGGGGGCTACACCTTC.

The CDR3 here is CASSVDPGNREQYF. CDR3 bases: TGTGCCAGCAGCGTAGACCCGGGGAACCGCGAGCAGTACTTC. V usage is TRBV9 and J usage is TRBJ2-7; TRBD2 might be the D (5 bases). The germline CDR1 and CDR2 sequences are SGDLS and YYNGEE. The CDR3 has 14 amino acids. The V and J ends lost 0 bases and 6 bases respectively, with 13 bases between them.

The table lists this clone with a count of one. The chain recombines TRBV4-2 with TRBJ2-5, with D perhaps matching TRBD2 (5 bases). The CDR3 runs to 13 residues. Germline V gives CDR1 LGHNA, CDR2 YNFKEQ. V was cut by 1 base and J by 5 bases, with 8 bases left in between. CDR3: CASSQVGEETQYF. DNA of the CDR3: TGTGCCAGCAGCCAAGTGGGAGAGGAGACCCAGTACTTC.

The chain recombines TRBV13 with TRBJ2-1; TRBD1 agrees at 8 bases. Germline values: CDR1 PRHDT, CDR2 FYEKMQ (reference sequence). V shed 1 base, J shed 7 bases, and the junction held 0 bases outside the gene matches. The CDR3 is 13 residues long. CDR3 nucleotides: TGTGCCAGCAGCTTAGACAGGGGGAATGAGCAGTTCTTC. Translating it yields CASSLDRGNEQFF. The variable domain in full, completed from reference TRBV13 and TRBJ2-1, reads AAGVIQSPRHLIKEKRETATLKCYPIPRHDTVYWYQQGPGQDPQFLISFYEKMQSDKGSIPDRFSAQQFSDYHSELNMSSLELGDSALYFCASSLDRGNEQFFGPGTRLTVL.

This chain joins TRBV13 and TRBJ1-1, with 10 nucleotides matching TRBD1. The length of the CDR3 is 15 residues. The germline gives CDR1 PRHDT, CDR2 FYEKMQ (reference sequence). After removal of 5 bases from V and 6 bases from J, the junction contained 9 bases not matched to a gene. The CDR3 bases are TGTGCCAGCAGCACTCCCGGGACAGGGGTACCTGAAGCTTTCTTT. Translated, it gives CASSTPGTGVPEAFF.

This chain uses TRBV11-2 with TRBJ2-1; D is perhaps TRBD2 (5 bases). The CDR3 is 15 amino acids. Germline V gene lookup returns CDR1 SGHAT and CDR2 FQNNGV. V was trimmed by 7 bases and J by 5 bases, leaving 18 bases between them. The CDR3: CASTSSKGVDNEQFF. In nucleotides, the CDR3 is TGTGCCAGCACCTCAAGCAAGGGAGTAGACAATGAGCAGTTCTTC.

The V call is TRBV30, the J call TRBJ1-2; TRBD1 agrees at 8 bases. CDR1 GTSNPN and CDR2 SVGIG come from the germline V gene (reference sequence). This CDR3 is 14 amino acids long. Losses at the gene ends were 4 bases for V and 8 bases for J; bases not matched to a gene: 12. The CDR3 sequence is CAWTRQPTGEGYTF. CDR3 sequence (DNA): TGTGCCTGGACCCGCCAGCCGACAGGGGAAGGCTACACCTTC.

The chain couples TRBV12-3 or TRBV12-4 to TRBJ1-1; D is undetermined. This CDR3 is 12 amino acids long. V was shortened by 5 bases and J by 3 bases, with 7 bases between the two germline ends. The CDR3: CASSRRDTEAFF. Written as DNA, the CDR3 is TGTGCCAGCAGTCGCCGGGACACTGAAGCTTTCTTT.

The chain couples TRBV5-1 to TRBJ2-7; 7 bases agree with TRBD1. Germline V CDR1 and CDR2: SGHRS, YFSETQ. This CDR3 comprises 13 residues. V shed 4 bases and J 5 bases; nucleotides not matched to a gene: 6. CDR3 residues: CASSLLGGDEQYF. The CDR3 nucleotides are TGCGCCAGCAGCCTCCTAGGGGGCGACGAGCAGTACTTC.

The chain employs TRBV19 and TRBJ2-5; possibly TRBD2 for D (6 bases). CDR3 length: 16 residues. V gave up 0 bases and J gave up 1 base, with 12 bases separating them. The germline V gene encodes CDR1 LNHDA and CDR2 SQIVND (reference sequence). CDR3 loop: CASSIDSAGLQETQYF. CDR3 sequence (DNA): TGTGCCAGTAGTATAGACTCGGCGGGACTCCAAGAGACCCAGTACTTC.

The rearrangement joins TRBV15 to TRBJ2-7; possibly TRBD2 for D (5 bases). Trimming cost V 0 bases and J 2 bases, with 11 bases left between them. CDR3 length: 15 amino acids. The germline CDR1 and CDR2 sequences are LNHNV and YYDKDF (reference sequence). CDR3 region: CATSREATIPYEQYF. The CDR3 DNA follows: TGTGCCACCAGCAGAGAGGCGACTATACCCTACGAGCAGTACTTC.

The rearrangement uses TRBV18 and TRBJ2-1; D not certain. Germline V gene sequence: CDR1 KGHSH, CDR2 LQKENI. This CDR3 has 15 amino acids. V lost 2 bases, J lost 0 bases, and 8 bases lay in between. This chain's CDR3 is CASSPSLNSYNEQFF. CDR3 nucleotide sequence: TGTGCCAGCTCACCAAGCCTTAACTCCTACAATGAGCAGTTCTTC.

This chain uses TRBV11-2 with TRBJ1-5, with D perhaps matching TRBD1 (5 bases). Per germline, CDR1 SGHAT and CDR2 FQNNGV. The germline V and J ends were trimmed by 5 bases and 5 bases, with 13 bases remaining between them. This CDR3 is built from 14 residues. The CDR3 loop is CASSPTGDDQPQHF. CDR3 DNA: TGTGCCAGCAGCCCGACGGGGGACGATCAGCCCCAGCATTTT.

The chain recombines TRBV7-2 with TRBJ1-5; unclear D gene. V lost 5 bases to trimming and J lost 1 base, with 9 bases between them. The V gene's germline CDR1 is SGHTA and CDR2 FQGNSA. CDR3 length equals 14 residues. In DNA form, the CDR3 reads TGTGCCAGCAGCCCTATACGGAGCAATCAGCCCCAGCATTTT. It yields the protein CASSPIRSNQPQHF.

The genes are TRBV3-1 (or the pseudogene TRBV3-2) and TRBJ1-6; 8 bases are a match to TRBD1. The CDR3 covers 15 residues. With 2 bases clipped from V and 8 bases from J, the junction kept 5 bases outside the gene matches. CDR1 LGHDT and CDR2 YNNKEL come from the germline V gene (reference sequence). CDR3 region: CASSQFSGGDSPLHF. The CDR3 DNA follows: TGTGCCAGCAGCCAATTCTCAGGGGGCGATTCACCCCTCCACTTT.

The chain has TRBV9 and TRBJ2-7, with 8 nucleotides matching TRBD2. Trimming removed 0 bases from V and 3 bases from J; junction bases left unmatched: 5. The length of the CDR3 is 15 residues. CDR1 SGDLS and CDR2 YYNGEE come from the germline V gene. Written as DNA, the CDR3 is TGTGCCAGCAGCGTAGGAGGCGGGGGGATCTACGAGCAGTACTTC. This sequence encodes CASSVGGGGIYEQYF.

Remarks on this clone: Other DNA sequences from this sample encode an identical CDR3 as well. The rearrangement joins TRBV4-3 to TRBJ1-1; possibly TRBD1 for D (6 bases). The V end lost 4 bases, the J end lost 1 base, and 10 bases lay between the germline ends. This CDR3 is 14 amino acids long. Germline-derived CDR1 and CDR2 are LGHNA and YSLEER. The CDR3 loop is CASSPGHRNTEAFF. The DNA for the CDR3 is TGCGCCAGCAGCCCGGGACATCGGAACACTGAAGCTTTCTTT.

The chain joins TRBV19 to TRBJ2-7; 9 positions match TRBD1. After removal of 7 bases from V and 2 bases from J, the junction contained 6 bases not matched to a gene. Germline lookup yields CDR1 LNHDA and CDR2 SQIVND (reference sequence). This CDR3 is 14 amino acids long. CDR3 coding DNA: TGTGCCAGTACCGCAGGGGACAGGGCCTACGAGCAGTACTTC. Translated: CASTAGDRAYEQYF.